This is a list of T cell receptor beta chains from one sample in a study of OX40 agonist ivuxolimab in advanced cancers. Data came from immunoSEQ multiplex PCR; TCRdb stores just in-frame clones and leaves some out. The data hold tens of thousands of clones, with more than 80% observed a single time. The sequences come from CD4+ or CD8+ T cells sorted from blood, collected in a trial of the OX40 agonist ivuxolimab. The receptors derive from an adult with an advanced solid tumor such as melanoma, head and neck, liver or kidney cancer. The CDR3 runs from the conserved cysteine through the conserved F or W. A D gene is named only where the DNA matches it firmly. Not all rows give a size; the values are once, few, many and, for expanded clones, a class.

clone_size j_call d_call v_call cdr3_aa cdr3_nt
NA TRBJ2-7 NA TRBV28 CASRLGGGGPYEQYF TGTGCCAGCAGACTAGGGGGGGGAGGGCCCTACGAGCAGTACTTC
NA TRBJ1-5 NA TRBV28 CASTGGNSNQPQHF TGTGCCAGCACGGGGGGAAACAGCAATCAGCCCCAGCATTTT
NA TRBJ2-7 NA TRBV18 CASSSLVLRERPYEQYF TGTGCCAGCTCATCCCTGGTTCTAAGGGAACGGCCTTACGAGCAGTACTTC
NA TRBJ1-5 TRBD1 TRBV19 CASSRTGGATQPQHF TGTGCCAGTAGTAGGACAGGGGGCGCGACTCAGCCCCAGCATTTT
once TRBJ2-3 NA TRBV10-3 CAGAASTDTQYF TGTGCAGGCGCGGCTAGCACAGATACGCAGTATTTT
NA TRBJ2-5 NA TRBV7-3 CASSHGPGPQETQYF TGTGCCAGCAGCCACGGACCAGGGCCCCAAGAGACCCAGTACTTC
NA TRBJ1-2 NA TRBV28 CASSSLDINGYTF TGTGCCAGCAGTTCCTTGGACATTAATGGCTACACCTTC
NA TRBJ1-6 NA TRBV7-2 CASSLESPTSLHF TGTGCCAGCAGCTTAGAATCCCCGACCTCCCTCCACTTT
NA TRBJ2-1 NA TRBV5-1 CASSLEGSSYNEQFF TGCGCCAGCAGCTTGGAAGGGAGCTCCTACAATGAGCAGTTCTTC
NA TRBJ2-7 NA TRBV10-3 CATMKTGNSYEQYF TGTGCCACCATGAAAACAGGAAATTCCTACGAGCAGTACTTC
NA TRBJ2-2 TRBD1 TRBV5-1 CASRTGTGNTGELFF TGCGCCAGCAGGACCGGGACAGGAAACACCGGGGAGCTGTTTTTT
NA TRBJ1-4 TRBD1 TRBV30 CAWKTGVVYEKLFF TGTGCCTGGAAAACAGGGGTGGTTTACGAAAAACTGTTTTTT
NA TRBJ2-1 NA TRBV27 CASRTLKQESSYNEQFF TGTGCCAGCCGAACTCTTAAACAGGAGAGCTCCTACAATGAGCAGTTCTTC
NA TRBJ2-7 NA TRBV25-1 CASSEPRTEPYEQYF TGTGCCAGCAGTGAACCAAGGACGGAACCCTACGAGCAGTACTTC
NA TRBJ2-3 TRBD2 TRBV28 CASSPLSGRTDTQYF TGTGCCAGCAGCCCGCTTAGCGGGCGCACAGATACGCAGTATTTT